The 30 T cell receptor beta chains below come from one sample, sequenced in a study of T cells in Graves' hyperthyroidism and ophthalmopathy. It was RNA transcripts that yielded the amplified TCR beta CDR3 regions. HTBI primers were used for first-round RT-PCR of the TCR CDR3. TCRdb re-called the multiplex PCR reads through MiXCR, storing one row per CDR3 protein. The table lists some 700,000 distinct CDR3 sequences, roughly 17% of them singletons. Sequenced sample: blood. All receptors come from a man in his fifties with Graves' hyperthyroidism.

V is TRBV29-1 and J is TRBJ2-7; no definite D call. CDR1 SQVTM and CDR2 ANQGSEA come from the germline V gene. The V end was cut by 3 bases, the J end by 2 bases, with 14 bases between. This CDR3 contains 14 residues. The CDR3, as DNA: TGCAGCGTTGATTCTCCGGAAGGAGCCTACGAGCAGTACTTC. It yields the protein CSVDSPEGAYEQYF.

This clonotype has just a few counts. CDR3 sequence (DNA): TGTGCCAGCAGCTTTAGCGGGAGGGTTGAGCAGTTCTTC. Its translation: CASSFSGRVEQFF. J is TRBJ2-1 and V is TRBV7-9, with 11 bases identical to TRBD2. V gave up 3 bases and J gave up 9 bases; unmatched junction bases: 1. The CDR3 runs to 13 residues. Germline V gene data show CDR1 as SEHNR and CDR2 as FQNEAQ (reference sequence).

Ten or more counts support this clonotype. The chain employs TRBV11-3 and TRBJ1-5, with 9 bases lining up with TRBD1. Germline-derived CDR1 and CDR2 are SGHNT and YENEEA. The J segment lost 5 bases and the V segment lost 5 bases, leaving 4 bases of the junction unmatched. This CDR3 is 14 amino acids long. The CDR3 sequence: CASSGTGKDQPQHF. Here the CDR3 DNA reads TGTGCCAGCAGCGGGACAGGGAAAGATCAGCCCCAGCATTTT.

This chain joins TRBV7-9 and TRBJ2-6; D may be TRBD1 (6 bases). This CDR3 has 16 residues. Trimming cost V 5 bases and J 7 bases, with 18 bases left between them. Germline CDR1 reads SEHNR; CDR2 reads FQNEAQ (reference sequence). Written as DNA, the CDR3 is TGTGCCAGCAGCGAAGGACAGTACGCTTTCGCCAACGTCCTGACTTTC. Amino acid sequence: CASSEGQYAFANVLTF.

This clonotype was counted at least ten times. The V and J genes are TRBV5-1 and TRBJ1-1, with TRBD1 identical over 9 bases. The CDR3 totals 14 residues. After removal of 4 bases from V and 4 bases from J, the junction contained 5 bases not matched to a gene. The germline gives CDR1 SGHRS, CDR2 YFSETQ. CDR3 in amino acids: CASSPGQGITEAFF. CDR3 nucleotides: TGCGCCAGCAGCCCAGGACAGGGGATCACTGAAGCTTTCTTT.

This clonotype was observed at least ten times. The J gene is TRBJ1-1, the V gene TRBV2; tentatively, D is TRBD1 (6 bases). The CDR3 has 15 residues. CDR1 SNHLY and CDR2 FYNNEI come from the germline V gene. The V end lost 6 bases, the J end lost 1 base, and 15 bases lay between the germline ends. CDR3 in amino acids: CASRVRQVPNTEAFF. The DNA of the CDR3 is TGTGCCAGCAGAGTCCGACAGGTCCCGAACACTGAAGCTTTCTTT.

The chain joins TRBV12-3 or TRBV12-4 to TRBJ1-1, with TRBD1 matching 7 bases. Unmatched junction bases numbered 4, after V lost 5 bases and J lost 1 base. The CDR3 consists of 14 residues. For the CDR3, the DNA is TGTGCCAGCAGTAACAGGGGCGCGAACACTGAAGCTTTCTTT. It is translated as CASSNRGANTEAFF.

This clonotype was recorded many times. The rearrangement uses TRBV28 and TRBJ2-7; the D is unclear. CDR1 is MDHEN and CDR2 is SYDVKM in the germline V gene. Between the trimmed V and J ends, which lost 8 bases and 0 bases, there was a span of 5 bases. This CDR3 has 11 amino acids. The CDR3 nucleotides read TGTGCCAGCGGCCGCTCCTACGAGCAGTACTTC. As protein: CASGRSYEQYF.

This clonotype was observed at least ten times. The chain joins TRBV2 to TRBJ2-7, with TRBD1 matching 10 bases. Germline V gives CDR1 SNHLY, CDR2 FYNNEI. The CDR3 spans 14 residues. V shed 5 bases, J shed 6 bases, and the junction held 7 bases outside the gene matches. The CDR3, as DNA: TGTGCCAGCAGTTCACGACAGGGGGCATCCGAGCAGTACTTC. Translation gives CASSSRQGASEQYF. Variable domain in full (rest from reference TRBV2 and TRBJ2-7): EPEVTQTPSHQVTQMGQEVILRCVPISNHLYFYWYRQILGQKVEFLVSFYNNEISEKSEIFDDQFSVERPDGSNFTLKIRSTKLEDSAMYFCASSSRQGASEQYFGPGTRLTVT.

This clonotype has a count of ten or more. The chain is built from TRBV18 and TRBJ2-3; D call uncertain. The CDR3 is 15 amino acids. V lost 2 bases, J lost 2 bases, and 11 bases lay in between. Germline V gives CDR1 KGHSH, CDR2 LQKENI. The CDR3 coding sequence is TGTGCCAGCTCACCAATGCAGATCTCCACAGATACGCAGTATTTT. It yields the protein CASSPMQISTDTQYF. Looking up the rest from reference TRBV18 and TRBJ2-3 gives the full variable domain: NAGVMQNPRHLVRRRGQEARLRCSPMKGHSHVYWYRQLPEEGLKFMVYLQKENIIDESGMPKERFSAEFPKEGPSILRIQQVVRGDSAAYFCASSPMQISTDTQYFGPGTRLTVL.

This clonotype was seen ten or more times. This chain connects TRBV28 to TRBJ2-2; D possibly corresponds to TRBD2 (7 bases). This CDR3 comprises 17 residues. Germline V gene data show CDR1 as MDHEN and CDR2 as SYDVKM. Trimming shortened V by 4 bases and J by 4 bases, and 19 bases separated the two germline ends. The CDR3 is CASSSGGAQGLTGELFF. The CDR3 bases are TGTGCCAGCAGTTCTGGGGGGGCACAGGGACTCACCGGGGAGCTGTTTTTT.

This clonotype was seen a handful of times. The chain combines TRBV20-1 with TRBJ2-7; tentatively, D is TRBD1 or TRBD2 (5 bases each). The CDR3 extends over 14 amino acids. V was cut by 1 base and J by 4 bases, with 14 bases left in between. Germline-derived CDR1 and CDR2 are DFQATT and SNEGSKA (reference sequence). CDR3 DNA sequence: TGCAGTGCTAGAGGGGGCCAGTCGGGGTACGAGCAGTACTTC. This gives the protein CSARGGQSGYEQYF.

The chain has TRBV29-1 and TRBJ2-7; D might be TRBD1 (6 bases). This CDR3 has 14 amino acids. The V end was cut by 7 bases, the J end by 7 bases, with 23 bases between. Germline V CDR1 and CDR2: SQVTM, ANQGSEA. The chain's CDR3 is CSAQGLHRSREQYF. The CDR3 DNA sequence: TGCAGCGCCCAGGGGTTACATCGATCGAGGGAGCAGTACTTC.

V gene TRBV6-1 combines with J gene TRBJ2-1, with D maybe TRBD1 (5 bases). The CDR3 has 13 residues. Trimming shortened V by 5 bases and J by 11 bases, and 16 bases separated the two germline ends. Germline CDR1 MNHNS, CDR2 SASEGT. The CDR3 spells CASSLWRDSQQFF. The CDR3 DNA is TGTGCCAGCAGTCTCTGGCGAGACAGCCAGCAGTTCTTC.

This clonotype was detected only a few times. The chain combines TRBV20-1 with TRBJ2-5, with 9 positions matching TRBD2. With V trimmed by 2 bases and J by 0 bases, 10 bases remained unmatched. This CDR3 comprises 17 residues. CDR1 is DFQATT and CDR2 is SNEGSKA in the germline V gene (reference sequence). The CDR3 region has the DNA TGCAGTGCTAGACGAGGGCGGGGGGGAGTCAACCAAGAGACCCAGTACTTC. It yields the protein CSARRGRGGVNQETQYF.

This clonotype was found many times. The chain carries TRBV2 and TRBJ2-3; weak D call: TRBD1 (5 bases). Trimming took 2 bases from V and 2 from J, leaving 11 bases between them. There are 15 residues in the CDR3. Germline V lookup: CDR1 SNHLY, CDR2 FYNNEI. CDR3 protein: CASSESTGFTDTQYF. In DNA, the CDR3 is TGTGCCAGCAGTGAATCTACAGGTTTCACAGATACGCAGTATTTT.

The gene calls are TRBV28 and TRBJ2-1; 11 nucleotides align to TRBD2. CDR1 and CDR2 (germline): MDHEN, SYDVKM. The CDR3 consists of 16 residues. The junction had 3 bases not matched to a gene; V was cut back by 2 bases and J by 3 bases. The CDR3 spells CASSLPSGRLYNEQFF. The CDR3 bases are TGTGCCAGCAGTTTACCTAGCGGGAGGCTCTACAATGAGCAGTTCTTC.

This clonotype came up many times. This chain connects TRBV11-2 to TRBJ2-5; weak D call: TRBD1 (5 bases). V was shortened by 5 bases and J by 1 base, with 17 bases between the two germline ends. The CDR3 contains 16 residues. Germline V gene sequence: CDR1 SGHAT, CDR2 FQNNGV. This CDR3 is CASSDTTRVFQETQYF. The CDR3 DNA reads as TGTGCCAGCAGCGACACCACCAGGGTGTTCCAAGAGACCCAGTACTTC.

Comments on this clonotype: A read error may account for a junction end that differs from germline. The chain uses TRBV7-2 and TRBJ2-5; D not resolved. Germline loops: CDR1 SGHTA, CDR2 FQGNSA. CDR3 length: 15 residues. CDR3 DNA: TGTGCCAGCAGCTTAGCGATGGGGTTGTCTGAGACCCAGTTCTTT. Its translation is CASSLAMGLSETQFF. Filled out from reference TRBV7-2 and TRBJ2-5, the complete variable domain reads GAGVSQSPSNKVTEKGKDVELRCDPISGHTALYWYRQSLGQGLEFLIYFQGNSAPDKSGLPSDRFSAERTGGSVSTLTIQRTQQEDSAVYLCASSLAMGLSETQFFGPGTRLLVL.

For the CDR3, the DNA is TGCGCCAGCAGCTATGCAGGGGGCACTGAAGCTTTCTTT. Its translation is CASSYAGGTEAFF. The chain joins TRBV5-1 to TRBJ1-1; 7 bases align to TRBD1. Germline V gene lookup returns CDR1 SGHRS and CDR2 YFSETQ. The CDR3 is 13 amino acids. The ends lost 3 bases at V and 4 bases at J; junction bases unmatched: 3. The full variable domain, in which reference TRBV5-1 and TRBJ1-1 provide the parts outside the CDR3, is KAGVTQTPRYLIKTRGQQVTLSCSPISGHRSVSWYQQTPGQGLQFLFEYFSETQRNKGNFPGRFSGRQFSNSRSEMNVSTLELGDSALYLCASSYAGGTEAFFGQGTRLTVV.

The rearrangement joins TRBV7-3 to TRBJ2-7; 9 bases are a match to TRBD2. V lost 5 bases, J lost 6 bases, and 8 bases stayed unmatched. CDR3 length equals 14 residues. Germline V gives CDR1 SGHTA, CDR2 FQGTGA. CDR3 DNA sequence: TGTGCCAGCAGCCCCACCGGGACTAGCCGCGAGCAGTACTTC. The encoded protein is CASSPTGTSREQYF.

The chain joins TRBV4-1 to TRBJ2-1; 10 positions match TRBD2. Germline lookup yields CDR1 MGHRA and CDR2 YSYEKL. J was trimmed by 1 base and V by 1 base; bases with no gene match: 4. The CDR3 runs to 17 residues. The CDR3 sequence is CASSQGLAGASYNEQFF. CDR3 coding DNA: TGCGCCAGCAGCCAAGGTCTAGCGGGAGCATCCTACAATGAGCAGTTCTTC.

This clonotype was detected many times. The chain employs TRBV28 and TRBJ1-5, with a weak D call TRBD1 (6 bases). V shed 8 bases and J shed 5 bases, with 10 bases lying between them. There are 12 residues in the CDR3. Germline CDR1 is MDHEN and CDR2 is SYDVKM. The chain's CDR3 is CASRQVDQPQHF. Here the CDR3 DNA reads TGTGCCAGCCGACAGGTCGATCAGCCCCAGCATTTT.

This clonotype was counted many times. The V and J genes are TRBV7-2 and TRBJ1-5, with a tentative D call TRBD1 (6 bases). The CDR3 consists of 15 residues. Trimming shortened V by 4 bases and J by 2 bases, and 12 bases separated the two germline ends. Germline CDR1 SGHTA, CDR2 FQGNSA. CDR3: CASSWGGGGNQPQHF. CDR3 DNA sequence: TGTGCCAGCAGCTGGGGGGGCGGCGGCAATCAGCCCCAGCATTTT. Complete variable domain (other parts from reference TRBV7-2 and TRBJ1-5): GAGVSQSPSNKVTEKGKDVELRCDPISGHTALYWYRQSLGQGLEFLIYFQGNSAPDKSGLPSDRFSAERTGGSVSTLTIQRTQQEDSAVYLCASSWGGGGNQPQHFGDGTRLSIL.

This clonotype has more than one count but fewer than ten. V is TRBV9 and J is TRBJ1-3; 7 bases agree with TRBD1. The CDR3 loop spans 15 amino acids. Germline CDR1 and CDR2: SGDLS and YYNGEE. V lost 3 bases and J lost 0; bases outside the gene matches: 3. The CDR3 loop reads CASSATGSSGNTIYF. The CDR3 DNA sequence: TGTGCCAGCAGCGCGACAGGGAGCTCTGGAAACACCATATATTTT. The complete variable domain, with remaining parts taken from reference TRBV9 and TRBJ1-3, reads DSGVTQTPKHLITATGQRVTLRCSPRSGDLSVYWYQQSLDQGLQFLIQYYNGEERAKGNILERFSAQQFPDLHSELNLSSLELGDSALYFCASSATGSSGNTIYFGEGSWLTVV.

This clonotype showed up just a few times. The rearrangement joins TRBV9 to TRBJ2-2, with 10 bases matching TRBD2. Germline assignment: CDR1 SGDLS and CDR2 YYNGEE. J lost 6 bases, V lost 4 bases, and 18 bases had no gene match. The CDR3 length is 19 residues. CDR3 in amino acids: CASSLSGSRLAGVAGELFF. DNA for the CDR3: TGTGCCAGCAGCCTTAGTGGGTCGAGGCTAGCGGGAGTTGCCGGGGAGCTGTTTTTT.

This clonotype was counted at least ten times. The chain is built from TRBV12-3 or TRBV12-4 and TRBJ2-1; D could derive from TRBD1 or TRBD2 (5 bases each). The CDR3 runs 14 residues. V was trimmed by 7 bases and J by 7 bases, leaving 17 bases between them. This CDR3 is CASTRGQGENEQFF. CDR3 bases: TGTGCCAGCACCCGCGGGCAGGGTGAGAATGAGCAGTTCTTC.

This clonotype showed up many times. The rearrangement uses TRBV7-9 and TRBJ1-1; D is unresolved. Germline V gene sequence: CDR1 SEHNR, CDR2 FQNEAQ (reference sequence). V dropped 5 bases and J dropped 0 bases, with 10 bases sitting between them. The CDR3 has 14 residues. As DNA, the CDR3 is TGTGCCAGCAGCCGGCGCACAGTGAACACTGAAGCTTTCTTT. Translated, it gives CASSRRTVNTEAFF.

V is TRBV3-1 and J is TRBJ1-1; 11 nucleotides match TRBD1. Germline CDR1 LGHDT, CDR2 YNNKEL (reference sequence). CDR3 length: 14 amino acids. J lost 8 bases, V lost 5 bases, and 7 bases had no gene match. Here the CDR3 reads CASSYRGQGAEAFF. The CDR3 bases are TGTGCCAGCAGCTACAGAGGACAGGGGGCGGAAGCTTTCTTT.

This clonotype was recorded a few times. The chain recombines TRBV19 with TRBJ2-1, with D hard to call. The CDR3 loop spans 12 amino acids. The germline V gene encodes CDR1 LNHDA and CDR2 SQIVND (reference sequence). Trimming took 7 bases from V and 3 from J, leaving 7 bases between them. The CDR3 loop reads CASTLDYNEQFF. The CDR3 DNA sequence: TGTGCCAGTACCCTGGACTACAATGAGCAGTTCTTC. Full variable domain (remainder filled in from reference TRBV19 and TRBJ2-1): DGGITQSPKYLFRKEGQNVTLSCEQNLNHDAMYWYRQDPGQGLRLIYYSQIVNDFQKGDIAEGYSVSREKKESFPLTVTSAQKNPTAFYLCASTLDYNEQFFGPGTRLTVL.